This TCR beta chain is from a study of shared clonotypes between healthy human individuals. Turning to the study itself: Aged between 18 and 49, the donors were two women and a few men.

Method: immunoSEQ multiplex PCR; TCRdb's copy keeps in-frame clones and lacks some. The sample contains a few million clones, 85% to 95% of which appear only once. This CDR3 is built from 14 residues. After removal of 7 bases from V and 0 bases from J, the junction contained 5 bases not matched to a gene. Germline V lookup: CDR1 SGHTA, CDR2 FQGNSA. Material for sequencing was naive CD4+ T cells from PBMCs. Subset denoted: CD45RA+ positively selected. This clonotype was obtained from a young man in good health. Some clones in this sample may be carry-over from other donors' samples. The chain recombines TRBV7-2 with TRBJ1-1; 7 positions match TRBD1. This chain's CDR3 is CASTPGTVNTEAFF. CDR3 DNA: TGTGCCAGCACCCCTGGGACAGTGAACACTGAAGCTTTCTTT.